This passage covers 19 T cell receptor beta chains from one sample sequenced in a study of T cells after posttransplantation cyclophosphamide. A marrow graft followed busulfan-fludarabine conditioning, with cyclophosphamide on days +3 and +4. Repertoires were generated with immunoSEQ multiplex PCR, while TCRdb's copy carries only in-frame clones and drops some. The data show more than 8,500 clones, with none appearing a single time. Sequences were derived from PBMCs, sampled about 350 days after allogeneic stem cell transplant with posttransplant cyclophosphamide. These receptors were taken from a male patient aged 50 to 60 who received an allogeneic stem cell transplant from a related donor and was CMV-positive. Some of the T cells may derive from the graft donor.

This clone qualifies as medium-sized. This chain links TRBV10-3 with TRBJ2-6; 7 bases fit TRBD1. Unmatched junction bases numbered 9, after V lost 4 bases and J lost 0 bases. Germline V gives CDR1 ENHRY, CDR2 SYGVKD. CDR3 length: 18 residues. The CDR3 region is CAISGGRDSSSGANVLTF. For the CDR3, the DNA is TGTGCCATCAGTGGAGGCCGGGACAGTAGCTCTGGGGCCAACGTCCTGACTTTC.

This clone was seen ten or more times. The CDR3 nucleotides are TGTGCCACCGCACAAGCAGGGGGGAGTCAGCCCCAGCATTTT. It encodes CATAQAGGSQPQHF. The rearrangement uses TRBV2 and TRBJ1-5; the match to TRBD1 covers 7 bases. Germline V lookup: CDR1 SNHLY, CDR2 FYNNEI. The CDR3 has 14 residues. Unmatched junction bases numbered 12, after V lost 10 bases and J lost 6 bases.

This clone was counted at least ten times. This chain links TRBV27 with TRBJ2-7; maybe TRBD2 (6 bases). The germline CDR1 and CDR2 sequences are MNHEY and SMNVEV (reference sequence). The CDR3 extends over 16 amino acids. V lost 4 bases and J lost 0, with 16 bases in between. Here the CDR3 reads CASSSPPGRDSYEQYF. The CDR3 DNA reads as TGTGCCAGCAGTTCCCCCCCCGGGCGGGACTCCTACGAGCAGTACTTC.

This clone was counted ten times or more. V usage is TRBV7-3 and J usage is TRBJ2-1; 11 nucleotides agree with TRBD2. The CDR3 consists of 16 residues. Germline CDR1 is SGHTA and CDR2 is FQGTGA. V shed 2 bases, J shed 8 bases, and the junction held 8 bases outside the gene matches. CDR3 DNA: TGTGCCAGCAGCTTAGCCCCCCTTAGCGGGAGGGATGAGCAGTTCTTC. Protein product: CASSLAPLSGRDEQFF.

The rearrangement uses TRBV7-7 and TRBJ2-5; D unclear. The CDR3 totals 14 residues. Deletions cut 4 bases from V and 5 bases from J, with 14 bases between. Germline CDR1 is SSHAT and CDR2 is FNYEAQ (reference sequence). CDR3 protein: CASSSLPRTETQYF. In nucleotides, the CDR3 is TGTGCCAGCAGCTCCCTCCCGCGAACGGAGACCCAGTACTTC.

Ten or more counts support this clone. The rearrangement joins TRBV5-6 to TRBJ1-2, with 10 bases fitting TRBD1. The J segment lost 4 bases and the V segment lost 4 bases, leaving 7 bases of the junction unmatched. CDR3 length: 15 residues. CDR1 and CDR2 (germline): SGHDT, YYEEEE. This chain's CDR3 is CASSPRDRGTYGYTF. Here the CDR3 DNA reads TGTGCCAGCAGCCCGAGGGACAGGGGAACCTATGGCTACACCTTC.

At least ten counts were recorded for this clone. The V call is TRBV6-6, the J call TRBJ2-1, with 7 nucleotides matching TRBD2. With 5 bases clipped from V and 5 bases from J, the junction kept 9 bases outside the gene matches. Germline CDR1 MNHNY, CDR2 SVGAGI (reference sequence). The length of the CDR3 is 15 residues. CDR3 nucleotide sequence: TGTGCCAGCAGTCCTCCTAGCGGAGGGGACAATGAGCAGTTCTTC. This codes for CASSPPSGGDNEQFF.

This clone was seen ten or more times. The rearrangement joins TRBV6-1 to TRBJ2-5; TRBD1 might be the D (6 bases). The V gene lost 10 bases and the J gene lost 7 bases, with 19 bases spanning the gap. The CDR3 loop spans 13 amino acids. Germline CDR1 MNHNS, CDR2 SASEGT. The DNA of the CDR3 is TGTGCCACTAGAAACCAGGGGTGGGGGACCCAGTACTTC. Protein product: CATRNQGWGTQYF.

The table lists this clone with many counts. The CDR3 DNA is TGTGCCAGCAGCTTTCCGGGACTAGCGGCCAGACCAACCGGGGAGCTGTTTTTT. Protein sequence: CASSFPGLAARPTGELFF. The chain recombines TRBV9 with TRBJ2-2, with 11 bases identical to TRBD2. The V gene end was trimmed by 4 bases and the J gene end by 5 bases; junction bases not matched to a gene: 13. Germline CDR1 and CDR2: SGDLS and YYNGEE. The CDR3 length is 18 residues.

This clone occurred many times. In DNA, the CDR3 is TGCGCCAGCAGCTTGTCGGGGACAGGGTCTGAAAAACTGTTTTTT. Translation: CASSLSGTGSEKLFF. This rearrangement joins TRBV5-1 to TRBJ1-4, with 9 bases that match TRBD1. With 1 base clipped from V and 7 bases from J, the junction kept 5 bases outside the gene matches. CDR1 and CDR2 (germline): SGHRS, YFSETQ. This CDR3 is built from 15 residues.

This clone appeared many times. The chain joins TRBV5-1 to TRBJ2-7; a possible D gene is TRBD1 (7 bases). Trimming removed 4 bases at V and 10 bases at J, with 18 bases between. Germline values: CDR1 SGHRS, CDR2 YFSETQ. The CDR3 runs 13 residues. The CDR3 nucleotides are TGCGCCAGCAGCAGTGGAGGGGGCCAGCTACAGTACTTC. Residues: CASSSGGGQLQYF. The full variable domain, completed using reference TRBV5-1 and TRBJ2-7, is KAGVTQTPRYLIKTRGQQVTLSCSPISGHRSVSWYQQTPGQGLQFLFEYFSETQRNKGNFPGRFSGRQFSNSRSEMNVSTLELGDSALYLCASSSGGGQLQYFGPGTRLTVT.

This clone showed up many times. This chain connects TRBV6-1 to TRBJ2-5; 10 bases fit TRBD1. Germline V gene data show CDR1 as MNHNS and CDR2 as SASEGT. V trimming: 2 bases; J trimming: 5 bases; junction bases outside the gene matches: 14. The CDR3 runs 18 residues. The CDR3 region has the DNA TGTGCCAGCAGTGAATCTCTGGCGACAGGGGGCGCCGGGGAGACCCAGTACTTC. It encodes CASSESLATGGAGETQYF.

In its sample, this clone was seen a few times. The chain joins TRBV18 to TRBJ2-5; 8 bases are a match to TRBD2. The J call may not be correct, given that the DNA end is closer to TRBJ2-7. CDR1 is KGHSH and CDR2 is LQKENI in the germline V gene. The CDR3 totals 12 residues. CDR3 sequence reads: CASCRTSSEQYF. CDR3 nucleotide sequence: TGTGCCAGCTGTCGGACTAGCTCCGAGCAGTACTTC.

This clone ranks as medium-sized (0.01 to 0.1%). This sequence joins TRBV5-1 and TRBJ1-1; tentative D call: TRBD1 (6 bases). The germline gives CDR1 SGHRS, CDR2 YFSETQ. This CDR3 comprises 14 residues. The V end lost 5 bases, the J end lost 0 bases, and 11 bases lay between the germline ends. The CDR3 here is CASRLGQLNTEAFF. The CDR3 DNA reads as TGCGCCAGCAGACTAGGACAGTTGAACACTGAAGCTTTCTTT.

This clone has at least ten counts. The J gene is TRBJ1-1, the V gene TRBV28; 8 positions match TRBD1. Trimming removed 2 bases from V and 1 base from J; junction bases left unmatched: 3. The CDR3 is 15 residues long. Looked up from germline, CDR1 is MDHEN and CDR2 is SYDVKM. The DNA for the CDR3 is TGTGCCAGCAGTTTACCGGGGACAGGGAACACTGAAGCTTTCTTT. Its translation: CASSLPGTGNTEAFF.

This clone has at least ten counts. The chain carries TRBV27 and TRBJ2-1; 13 bases are a match to TRBD2. Germline lookup yields CDR1 MNHEY and CDR2 SMNVEV (reference sequence). The trim removed 5 bases at V and 6 bases at J, leaving 7 bases unmatched. CDR3 length: 16 amino acids. CDR3 residues: CASSPPGLAGINEQFF. As DNA, the CDR3 is TGTGCCAGCAGTCCCCCGGGACTAGCGGGGATCAATGAGCAGTTCTTC.

This clone is medium-sized. This chain connects TRBV6-1 to TRBJ1-4; possible D gene TRBD1, 6 bases. Trimming stripped 5 bases from V and 2 bases from J, with 6 bases between. This CDR3 region has 13 residues. Germline CDR1 reads MNHNS; CDR2 reads SASEGT. The CDR3 DNA sequence: TGTGCCAGCAGTCAGGGGACTAATGAAAAACTGTTTTTT. Protein: CASSQGTNEKLFF.

The table lists this clone with many counts. This chain uses TRBV5-1 with TRBJ2-3; the match to TRBD2 covers 8 bases. The CDR3 is made up of 14 amino acids. Unmatched junction bases numbered 3, after V lost 2 bases and J lost 4 bases. CDR1 and CDR2 from the germline V gene are SGHRS and YFSETQ. CDR3 sequence (DNA): TGCGCCAGCAGCTTTGGGACTAGTGCAGATACGCAGTATTTT. Protein product: CASSFGTSADTQYF.

This clone was observed at least ten times. The V gene is TRBV7-9, the J gene TRBJ1-2; maybe TRBD1 (6 bases). The CDR3 covers 14 residues. V dropped 5 bases and J dropped 4 bases, with 14 bases sitting between them. Germline CDR1 is SEHNR and CDR2 is FQNEAQ (reference sequence). The CDR3 reads CASSPPDRSYGYTF. The CDR3 DNA is TGTGCCAGCAGCCCCCCGGACAGAAGCTATGGCTACACCTTC. The variable domain in full, with the rest retrieved from reference TRBV7-9 and TRBJ1-2, is DTGVSQNPRHKITKRGQNVTFRCDPISEHNRLYWYRQTLGQGPEFLTYFQNEAQLEKSRLLSDRFSAERPKGSFSTLEIQRTEQGDSAMYLCASSPPDRSYGYTFGSGTRLTVV.